This T cell receptor beta chain came from a study of radiotherapy plus CTLA-4 blockade in lung cancer. Using immunoSEQ multiplex PCR, the repertoire was profiled, and TCRdb retains in-frame clones only, with some absent. This table holds tens of thousands of clones, roughly 79% found once. Patients with chemo-refractory metastatic non-small-cell lung cancer received focal radiation plus CTLA-4 blockade with ipilimumab. CDR1 is SGHRS and CDR2 is YFSETQ in the germline V gene. Between the trimmed V and J ends, which lost 0 bases and 1 base, there was a span of 11 bases. CDR3 length: 15 amino acids. This sequence was found in a human donor with non-small cell lung cancer who had a partial response to radiotherapy plus ipilimumab. Some clones in this sample may be carry-over from other donors' samples. The sequencing used peripheral blood, collected from a patient treated with radiotherapy plus ipilimumab. The genes are TRBV5-1 and TRBJ2-7; D ambiguous. CDR3: CASSLDQTGSYEQYF. The CDR3 DNA reads as TGCGCCAGCAGCTTGGATCAGACTGGTTCCTACGAGCAGTACTTC.